The entry below describes one T cell receptor (beta chain). This clone was picked up one time. Its antigen target is currently unknown. Nothing much larger sits one base from this clone, and base qualities are not available. These data come from a study of blood T cell repertoires in COVID-19 (dated by TCRdb to 2018 to 2021). Background on the whole study: Collaborator samples came from the United States, Italy and Spain and covered acute and convalescent phases of COVID-19. The samples were drawn from two sources: the first 160 participants of the ongoing ImmuneRACE study, and 1,000 to 1,500 subjects contributed by 6 global collaborators. The dataset comprised deeply sampled blood TCRbeta repertoires from subjects exposed to, actively infected with, or recovered from COVID-19. The prospective study material was composed of cDNA or gDNA derived from T cells, B-cell-depleted T cells, or PBMCs. Sample metadata almost always included a de-identified subject ID, COVID-19 status, age in years and sex. A freely available public database, intended as a resource for researchers studying the immune response to SARS-CoV-2, is where the repertoires were released. Where available, HLA class I and class II types were taken from metadata supplied by the sample provider and were not determined by assay-based typing. General study outcomes and caveats: How much clinical and demographic metadata was included differed by source and by participant, and the metadata was provided uncurated.

Each collaborating institution followed its own protocols to collect whole blood in K2EDTA tubes. For TCRbeta analysis, collaborators shipped samples as frozen whole blood, isolated PBMCs, or DNA extracted from either of those sample types. TCRbeta CDR3 regions were amplified from genomic DNA using the immunoSEQ Assay, a bias-controlled multiplex PCR. The original methods were these. Within the assay, amplification of reference gene primers was used to estimate how many nucleated cells each sample contained. To quantify the absolute abundance of each unique TCRbeta CDR3 rearrangement, sequence reads were collapsed and filtered. For each sample, productive Simpson clonality was calculated by taking the square root of Simpson's diversity index across productive rearrangements. Entries here come from immuneACCESS through TCRdb and include only in-frame sequences with V and J called. Some clones fail to appear in such tables; in the studies checked, an unresolved V gene covers under half of the shortfall, and the cause of the remainder is unknown. The V and J calls and clone size come from that table; D and trimming were worked out from the DNA. Here the sample has about 170,000 clones; roughly 84% occur a single time. The top ten constitute about 11% of the sample.

For this chain, trimming is 2 bases at the V end and 1 base at the J end, and the number of junction bases without a gene match is 0. CDR1 is given as SGHTA and CDR2 as FQGTGA, both from the germline V gene. Counted from cysteine to phenylalanine, this CDR3 has 15 amino acids. Just CDR3 DNA is preserved here, 45 bases in frame from base 1. This sequence originates from a woman of 80 years or more with active or convalescent COVID-19. The specimen was peripheral blood. This sequence uses TRBV7-3 and TRBJ2-7; TRBD2 fits 12 bases in the junction. The DNA is as follows: TGTGCCAGCAGCTTAGGACTAGCGGGGTCCTACGAGCAGTACTTC. Translated, this is CASSLGLAGSYEQYF.